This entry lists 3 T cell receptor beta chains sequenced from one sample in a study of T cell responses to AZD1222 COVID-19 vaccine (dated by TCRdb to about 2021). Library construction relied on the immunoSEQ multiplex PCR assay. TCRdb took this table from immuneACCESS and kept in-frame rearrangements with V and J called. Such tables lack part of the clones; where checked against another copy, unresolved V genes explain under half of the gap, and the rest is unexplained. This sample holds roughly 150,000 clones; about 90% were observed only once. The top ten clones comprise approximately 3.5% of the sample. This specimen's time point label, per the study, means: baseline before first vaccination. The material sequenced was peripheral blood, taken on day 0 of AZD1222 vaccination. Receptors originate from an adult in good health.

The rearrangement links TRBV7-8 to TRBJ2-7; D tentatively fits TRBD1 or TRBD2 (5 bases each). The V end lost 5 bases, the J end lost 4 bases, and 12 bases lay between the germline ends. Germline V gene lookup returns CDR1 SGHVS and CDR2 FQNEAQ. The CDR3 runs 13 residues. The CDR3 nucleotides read TGTGCCAGCAGCCTAAGGGACCGTTACGAGCAGTACTTC. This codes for CASSLRDRYEQYF.

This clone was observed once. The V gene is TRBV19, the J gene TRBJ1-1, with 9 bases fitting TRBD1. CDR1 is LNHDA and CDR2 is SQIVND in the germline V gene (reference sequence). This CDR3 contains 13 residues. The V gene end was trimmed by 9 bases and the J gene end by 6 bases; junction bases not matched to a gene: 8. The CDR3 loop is CASRDRVVSEAFF. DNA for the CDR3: TGTGCCAGCCGGGACAGGGTGGTTTCTGAAGCTTTCTTT.

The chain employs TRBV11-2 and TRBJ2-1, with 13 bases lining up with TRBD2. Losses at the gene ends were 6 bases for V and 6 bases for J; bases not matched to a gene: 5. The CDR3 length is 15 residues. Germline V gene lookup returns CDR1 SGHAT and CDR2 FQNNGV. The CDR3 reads CASSAGTSGINEQFF. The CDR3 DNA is TGTGCCAGCAGTGCCGGGACTAGCGGGATCAATGAGCAGTTCTTC.